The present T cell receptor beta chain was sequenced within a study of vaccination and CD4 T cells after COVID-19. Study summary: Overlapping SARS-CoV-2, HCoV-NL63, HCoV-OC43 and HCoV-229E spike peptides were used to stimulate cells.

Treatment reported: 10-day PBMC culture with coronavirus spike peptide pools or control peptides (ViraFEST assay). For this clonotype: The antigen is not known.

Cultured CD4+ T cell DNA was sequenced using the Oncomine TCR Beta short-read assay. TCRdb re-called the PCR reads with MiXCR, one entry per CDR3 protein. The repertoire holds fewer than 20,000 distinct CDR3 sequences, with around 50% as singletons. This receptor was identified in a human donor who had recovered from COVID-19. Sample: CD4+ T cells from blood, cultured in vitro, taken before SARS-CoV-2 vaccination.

CDR3 residues: CASSSGGAHSPLHF. DNA for the CDR3: TGTGCCAGCTCATCAGGGGGCGCGCACTCACCCCTCCACTTT. The chain links TRBV18 to TRBJ1-6; 8 nucleotides match TRBD1. J was trimmed by 10 bases and V by 5 bases; bases with no gene match: 7. Germline CDR1 and CDR2: KGHSH and LQKENI. The CDR3 is made up of 14 amino acids.